These 7 T cell receptor beta chains were sequenced from one sample in a study of OX40 agonist ivuxolimab in advanced cancers. Sequencing used immunoSEQ multiplex PCR; TCRdb keeps in-frame clones, though not all of them. The profile shows approximately 58,000 clones, around nine tenths of them singletons. The sample consisted of CD4+ or CD8+ T cells sorted from blood, taken in a trial of the OX40 agonist ivuxolimab. All receptors derive from an adult with an advanced solid tumor such as melanoma, head and neck, liver or kidney cancer.

The chain combines TRBV18 with TRBJ2-6; no clear D gene. Germline-derived CDR1 and CDR2 are KGHSH and LQKENI. This CDR3 spans 15 amino acids. The V end lost 3 bases, the J end lost 1 base, and 7 bases lay between the germline ends. The CDR3 spells CASSPPVSGANVLTF. The CDR3 nucleotides read TGTGCCAGCTCACCGCCTGTATCTGGGGCCAACGTCCTGACTTTC.

With respect to this clone: Different DNA sequences within this sample yield the same CDR3. The chain recombines TRBV5-1 with TRBJ2-1; unclear D gene. The CDR3 sequence is 15 residues long. V gave up 1 base and J gave up 0 bases, with 8 bases separating them. Per germline, CDR1 SGHRS and CDR2 YFSETQ. CDR3 nucleotides: TGCGCCAGCAGCTTGTCTGGGTCCTCCTACAATGAGCAGTTCTTC. This encodes CASSLSGSSYNEQFF.

This chain joins TRBV4-1 and TRBJ2-5, with TRBD2 identical over 16 bases. CDR1 and CDR2 (germline): MGHRA, YSYEKL. CDR3 length equals 15 residues. With 3 bases clipped from V and 9 bases from J, the junction kept 4 bases outside the gene matches. CDR3 loop: CASSQPGLAGGAQYF. Written as DNA, the CDR3 is TGCGCCAGCAGCCAGCCGGGACTAGCGGGGGGGGCCCAGTACTTC.

The chain couples TRBV14 to TRBJ2-5, with 10 bases aligning to TRBD1. The germline V gene encodes CDR1 SGHDN and CDR2 FVKESK. Trimming cost V 4 bases and J 7 bases; bases outside gene matches: 12. This CDR3 is 16 amino acids long. CDR3 amino acids: CASSRIPGQGFGTQYF. The CDR3 DNA sequence: TGTGCCAGCAGCCGAATACCGGGACAGGGGTTCGGGACCCAGTACTTC. Full variable domain (missing parts from reference TRBV14 and TRBJ2-5): EAGVTQFPSHSVIEKGQTVTLRCDPISGHDNLYWYRRVMGKEIKFLLHFVKESKQDESGMPNNRFLAERTGGTYSTLKVQPAELEDSGVYFCASSRIPGQGFGTQYFGPGTRLLVL.

The J gene is TRBJ2-7, the V gene TRBV18; the D gene could be TRBD1 or TRBD2 (5 bases each). The V end was cut by 4 bases, the J end by 2 bases, with 12 bases between. The CDR3 is 14 residues long. Per the germline V gene, CDR1 is KGHSH and CDR2 is LQKENI. The CDR3 DNA sequence: TGTGCCAGCTCACGTTCGCCGGGACCCTACGAGCAGTACTTC. As protein: CASSRSPGPYEQYF.

The J gene is TRBJ2-5, the V gene TRBV4-3; 8 positions agree with TRBD2. V trimming: 2 bases; J trimming: 4 bases; junction bases outside the gene matches: 6. Germline V gene lookup returns CDR1 LGHNA and CDR2 YSLEER. The CDR3 covers 15 residues. CDR3 sequence (DNA): TGCGCCAGCAGCCAATCAGCCCTAGCGGGAGAGACCCAGTACTTC. This gives the protein CASSQSALAGETQYF.

The rearrangement uses TRBV18 and TRBJ2-3; a weak D match, TRBD1 (7 bases). Germline-derived CDR1 and CDR2 are KGHSH and LQKENI. The V end lost 3 bases, the J end lost 4 bases, and 14 bases lay between the germline ends. The CDR3 extends over 15 amino acids. The CDR3 nucleotides are TGTGCCAGCTCACCGGATACCAGGGGGGCAGATACGCAGTATTTT. Protein product: CASSPDTRGADTQYF.